This T cell receptor beta chain was captured in a study of blood T cell repertoires in COVID-19. TCRdb keeps only in-frame clones here, not all; method: immunoSEQ multiplex PCR. The sample has roughly 480,000 clones; 85% to 90% are singletons. The Seattle site enrolled patients during active infection and followed them longitudinally. Germline V gene sequence: CDR1 SGHKS, CDR2 YYEKEE (reference sequence). The CDR3 has 15 residues. Unmatched junction bases numbered 10, after V lost 3 bases and J lost 8 bases. Sequenced material: peripheral blood. This clonotype was sampled from a man between 18 and 35 years old with COVID-19, enrolled during active disease. This chain connects TRBV5-5 to TRBJ1-4; 7 bases fit TRBD1. In nucleotides, the CDR3 is TGTGCCAGCAGCTCGAACGGACAGGTTCGGGAAAAACTGTTTTTT. Amino acid sequence: CASSSNGQVREKLFF.